This entry describes one TCR beta chain. Deletions cut 2 bases from V and 2 bases from J, with 6 bases between. The CDR3 has 13 residues. This sample stems from a study of control samples from healthy donors and cancer patients. Measured with immunoSEQ multiplex PCR; TCRdb has only the in-frame clones, and not every one. The sample has 85,000 to 95,000 clones; roughly four fifths are singletons. The chain recombines TRBV12-3 or TRBV12-4 with TRBJ2-5; D gene unclear. Sequenced material: blood. The TCR originated in a woman between 55 and 75 years old in good health. The CDR3 region is CASSLLAQETQYF. The CDR3 nucleotides are TGTGCCAGCAGTTTATTAGCTCAAGAGACCCAGTACTTC.